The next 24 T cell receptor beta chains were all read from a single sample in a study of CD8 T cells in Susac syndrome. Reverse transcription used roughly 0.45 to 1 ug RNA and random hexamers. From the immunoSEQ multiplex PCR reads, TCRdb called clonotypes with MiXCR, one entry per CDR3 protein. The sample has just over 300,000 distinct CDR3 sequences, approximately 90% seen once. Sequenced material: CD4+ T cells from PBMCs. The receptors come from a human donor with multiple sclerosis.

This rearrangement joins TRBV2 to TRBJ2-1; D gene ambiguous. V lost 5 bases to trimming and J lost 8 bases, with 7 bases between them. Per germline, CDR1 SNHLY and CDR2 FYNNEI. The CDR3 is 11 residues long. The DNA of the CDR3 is TGTGCCAGCAGTCTGTCGTATGAGCAGTTCTTC. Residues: CASSLSYEQFF.

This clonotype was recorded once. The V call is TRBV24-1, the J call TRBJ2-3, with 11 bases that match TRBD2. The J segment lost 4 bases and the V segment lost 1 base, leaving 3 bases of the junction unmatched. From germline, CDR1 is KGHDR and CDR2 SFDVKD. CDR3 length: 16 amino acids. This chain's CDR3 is CATSDFSGGAPDTQYF. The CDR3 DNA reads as TGTGCCACCAGTGATTTTAGCGGGGGGGCCCCAGATACGCAGTATTTT.

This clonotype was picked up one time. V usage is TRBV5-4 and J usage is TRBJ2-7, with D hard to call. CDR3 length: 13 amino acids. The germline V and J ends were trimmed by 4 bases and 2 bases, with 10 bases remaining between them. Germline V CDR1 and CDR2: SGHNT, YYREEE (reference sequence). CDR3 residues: CASSAGRAYEQYF. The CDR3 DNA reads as TGTGCCAGCAGCGCTGGCCGAGCCTACGAGCAGTACTTC. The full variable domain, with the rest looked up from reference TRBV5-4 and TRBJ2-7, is ETGVTQSPTHLIKTRGQQVTLRCSSQSGHNTVSWYQQALGQGPQFIFQYYREEENGRGNFPPRFSGLQFPNYSSELNVNALELDDSALYLCASSAGRAYEQYFGPGTRLTVT.

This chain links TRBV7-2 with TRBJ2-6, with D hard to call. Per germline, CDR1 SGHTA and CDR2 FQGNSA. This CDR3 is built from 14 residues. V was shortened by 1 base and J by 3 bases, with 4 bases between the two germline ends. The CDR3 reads CASSLDYGANVLTF. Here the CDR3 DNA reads TGTGCCAGCAGCTTAGATTATGGGGCCAACGTCCTGACTTTC.

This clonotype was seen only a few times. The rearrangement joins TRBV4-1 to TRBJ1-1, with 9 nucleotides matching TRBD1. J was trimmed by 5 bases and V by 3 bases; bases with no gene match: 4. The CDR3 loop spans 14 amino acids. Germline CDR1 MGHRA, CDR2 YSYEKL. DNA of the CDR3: TGCGCCAGCAGCCATGGGACAGGGCTAACTGAAGCTTTCTTT. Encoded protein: CASSHGTGLTEAFF.

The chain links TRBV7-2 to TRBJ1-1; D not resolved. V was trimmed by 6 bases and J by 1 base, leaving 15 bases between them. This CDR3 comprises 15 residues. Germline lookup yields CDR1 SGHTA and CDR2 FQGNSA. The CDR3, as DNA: TGTGCCAGCAGACCCCCTGAGGTTGCGAACACTGAAGCTTTCTTT. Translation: CASRPPEVANTEAFF.

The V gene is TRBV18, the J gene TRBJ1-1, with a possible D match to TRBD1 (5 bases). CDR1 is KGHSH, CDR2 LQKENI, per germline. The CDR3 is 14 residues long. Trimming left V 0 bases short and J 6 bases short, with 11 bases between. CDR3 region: CASSPPLGEAEAFF. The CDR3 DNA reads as TGTGCCAGCTCACCACCACTAGGGGAGGCTGAAGCTTTCTTT.

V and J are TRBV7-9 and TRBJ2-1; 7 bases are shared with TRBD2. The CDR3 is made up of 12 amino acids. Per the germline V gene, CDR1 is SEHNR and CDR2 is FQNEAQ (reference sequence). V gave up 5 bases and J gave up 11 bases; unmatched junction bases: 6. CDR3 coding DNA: TGTGCCAGCAGCCGCGGGGGTACACAGCAGTTCTTC. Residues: CASSRGGTQQFF.

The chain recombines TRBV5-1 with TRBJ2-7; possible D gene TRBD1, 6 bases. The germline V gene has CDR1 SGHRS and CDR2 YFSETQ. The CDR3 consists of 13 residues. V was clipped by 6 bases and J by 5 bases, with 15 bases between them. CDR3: CASKNLQGNEQYF. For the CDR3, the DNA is TGCGCCAGCAAGAATTTGCAGGGGAACGAGCAGTACTTC.

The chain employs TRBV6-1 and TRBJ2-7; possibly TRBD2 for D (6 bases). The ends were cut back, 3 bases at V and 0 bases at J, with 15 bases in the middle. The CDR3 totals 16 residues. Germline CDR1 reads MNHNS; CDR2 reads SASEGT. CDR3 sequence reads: CASSDAGTRSSYEQYF. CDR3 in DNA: TGTGCCAGCAGTGATGCCGGGACTCGAAGCTCCTACGAGCAGTACTTC.

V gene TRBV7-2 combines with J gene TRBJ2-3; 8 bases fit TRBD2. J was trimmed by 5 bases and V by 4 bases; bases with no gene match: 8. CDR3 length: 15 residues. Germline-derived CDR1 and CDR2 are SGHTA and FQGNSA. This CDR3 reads CASSSPPGGGDTQYF. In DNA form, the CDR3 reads TGTGCCAGCAGCTCCCCCCCGGGGGGGGGAGATACGCAGTATTTT.

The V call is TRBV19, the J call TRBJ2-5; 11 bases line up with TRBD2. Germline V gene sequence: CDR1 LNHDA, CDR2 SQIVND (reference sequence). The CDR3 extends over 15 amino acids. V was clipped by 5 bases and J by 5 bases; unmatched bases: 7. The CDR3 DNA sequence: TGTGCCAGTAGTGAGATAGCGGGGGGGCTGGAGACCCAGTACTTC. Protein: CASSEIAGGLETQYF.

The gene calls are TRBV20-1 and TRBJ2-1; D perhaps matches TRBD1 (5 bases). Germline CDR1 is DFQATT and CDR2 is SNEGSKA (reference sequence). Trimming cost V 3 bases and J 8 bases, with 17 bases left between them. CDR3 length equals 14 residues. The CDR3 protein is CSASRIRGKDEQFF. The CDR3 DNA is TGCAGTGCTAGTCGTATTAGGGGTAAGGATGAGCAGTTCTTC.

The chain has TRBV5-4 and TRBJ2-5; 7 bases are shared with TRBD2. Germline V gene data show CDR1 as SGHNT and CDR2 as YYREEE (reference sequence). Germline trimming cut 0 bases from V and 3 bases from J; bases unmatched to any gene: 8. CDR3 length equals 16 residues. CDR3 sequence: CASSLDARTSEETQYF. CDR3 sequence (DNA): TGTGCCAGCAGCTTGGATGCTAGGACTAGTGAAGAGACCCAGTACTTC.

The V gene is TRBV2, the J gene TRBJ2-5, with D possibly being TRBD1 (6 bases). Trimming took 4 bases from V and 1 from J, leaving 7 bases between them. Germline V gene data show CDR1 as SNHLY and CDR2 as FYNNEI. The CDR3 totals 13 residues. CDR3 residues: CASSVGAQETQYF. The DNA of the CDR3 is TGTGCCAGCAGTGTGGGGGCCCAAGAGACCCAGTACTTC.

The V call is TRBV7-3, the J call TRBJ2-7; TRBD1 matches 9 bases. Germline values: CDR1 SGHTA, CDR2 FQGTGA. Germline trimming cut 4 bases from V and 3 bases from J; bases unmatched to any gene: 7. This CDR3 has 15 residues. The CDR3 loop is CASSSGQGAGYEQYF. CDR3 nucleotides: TGTGCCAGCAGCTCGGGACAGGGAGCTGGCTACGAGCAGTACTTC.

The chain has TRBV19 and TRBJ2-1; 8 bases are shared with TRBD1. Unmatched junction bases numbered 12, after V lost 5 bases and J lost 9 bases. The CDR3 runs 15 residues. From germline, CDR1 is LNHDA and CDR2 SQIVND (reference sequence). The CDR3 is CASSLRRTGLGEQFF. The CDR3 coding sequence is TGTGCCAGTAGTCTACGCCGGACAGGGCTGGGTGAGCAGTTCTTC.

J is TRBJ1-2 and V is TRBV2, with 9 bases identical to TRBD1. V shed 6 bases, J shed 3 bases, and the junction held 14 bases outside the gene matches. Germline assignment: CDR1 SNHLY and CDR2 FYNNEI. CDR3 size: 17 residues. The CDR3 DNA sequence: TGTGCCAGCAGGGGTCCGGGACAGGGCCTTCTTTACTATGGCTACACCTTC. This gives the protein CASRGPGQGLLYYGYTF.

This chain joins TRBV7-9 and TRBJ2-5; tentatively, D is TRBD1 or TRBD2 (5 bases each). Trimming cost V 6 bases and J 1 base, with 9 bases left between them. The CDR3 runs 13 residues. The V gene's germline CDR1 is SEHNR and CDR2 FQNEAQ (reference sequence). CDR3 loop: CASRLGAQETQYF. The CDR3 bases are TGTGCCAGCAGGCTCGGGGCCCAAGAGACCCAGTACTTC.

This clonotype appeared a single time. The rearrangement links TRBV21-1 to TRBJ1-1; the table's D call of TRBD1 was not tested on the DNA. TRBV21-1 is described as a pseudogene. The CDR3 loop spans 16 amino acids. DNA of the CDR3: TGTGCCAGCAGCAAAGTAAGTGGGAAGGGAAATACTGAAGCTTTCTTT. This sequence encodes CASSKVSGKGNTEAFF.

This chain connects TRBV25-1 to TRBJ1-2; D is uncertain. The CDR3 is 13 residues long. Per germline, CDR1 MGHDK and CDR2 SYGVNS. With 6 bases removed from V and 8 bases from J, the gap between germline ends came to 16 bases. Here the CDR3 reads CASRLGLSGGYTF. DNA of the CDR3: TGTGCCAGCAGACTAGGACTATCAGGCGGCTACACCTTC.

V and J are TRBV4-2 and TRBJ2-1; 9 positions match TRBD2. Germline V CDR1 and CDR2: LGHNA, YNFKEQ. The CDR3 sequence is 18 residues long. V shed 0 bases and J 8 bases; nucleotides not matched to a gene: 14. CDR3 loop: CASSQEPVGWTSVDEQFF. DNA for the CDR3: TGTGCCAGCAGCCAAGAGCCGGTAGGCTGGACTAGCGTCGATGAGCAGTTCTTC.

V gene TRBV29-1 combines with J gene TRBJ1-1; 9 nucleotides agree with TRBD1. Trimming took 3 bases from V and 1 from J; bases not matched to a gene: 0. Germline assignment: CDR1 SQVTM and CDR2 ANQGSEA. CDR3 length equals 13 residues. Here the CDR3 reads CSVEGQGNTEAFF. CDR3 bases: TGCAGCGTTGAGGGACAGGGGAACACTGAAGCTTTCTTT.

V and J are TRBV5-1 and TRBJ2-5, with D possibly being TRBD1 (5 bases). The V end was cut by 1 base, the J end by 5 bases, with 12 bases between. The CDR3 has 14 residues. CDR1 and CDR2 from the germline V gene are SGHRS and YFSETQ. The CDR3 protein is CASSLSQGGETQYF. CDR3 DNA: TGCGCCAGCAGCTTGTCGCAGGGTGGGGAGACCCAGTACTTC.